Reported below is one T cell receptor beta chain. Its antigen remains unidentified. A read error may be the cause here, since a much bigger clone is one base away. This sample was taken from a study of post-analysis software for immune sequencing data. Background on the study: Recorded subtypes: relapsing-remitting, secondary progressive, progressive-relapsing; some patients unannotated.

Unique-molecular-identifier-tagged TCR beta cDNA libraries were used. T cells numbering about 0.85 to 11 million yielded cDNA molecules that totaled roughly 500,000. TCRdb redid the calling of the PCR reads with MiXCR, one entry per CDR3 protein. The sample consists of about 210,000 distinct CDR3 sequences, about 30% of them appearing once. General study results and limits: Compared with controls, patients showed significantly lower normalized Chao1 diversity. The F measure placed samples prepared in the same batch into strongly shared clusters. TRBV segments more frequent in patients than in controls numbered five and included TRBV5-6, TRBV5-1 and TRBV20-1.

The CDR3 loop spans 16 amino acids. Germline CDR1 is DFQATT and CDR2 is SNEGSKA (reference sequence). V gene TRBV20-1 combines with J gene TRBJ2-7; D not certain. The J call may be faulty, since TRBJ2-5 better matches the DNA end. The TCR sequence derives from a girl aged 2 to 17 with multiple sclerosis. Sample: blood. The CDR3 sequence is CSARDQQDQIRETQYF. The CDR3 bases are TGCAGTGCTAGAGATCAGCAGGACCAGATCCGTGAGACCCAGTACTTC.